This T cell receptor (beta chain) was recovered during a study of radiotherapy plus CTLA-4 blockade in lung cancer. Regarding the study as a whole: Radiotherapy plus ipilimumab was followed by expansion in blood of tumor-derived TCR clones.

Sequenced by immunoSEQ multiplex PCR; TCRdb stores in-frame clones only, minus some. The sample holds about 44,000 clones; 75% to 80% are singletons and the top ten take approximately 2.5%. The V and J ends lost 0 bases and 4 bases respectively, with 7 bases between them. This CDR3 has 13 residues. CDR1 is LGHNA and CDR2 is YNFKEQ in the germline V gene. Comments on this clone: Antigen unknown.

This specimen was peripheral blood, taken from a patient treated with radiotherapy plus ipilimumab. The V call is TRBV4-2, the J call TRBJ2-7; D is unclear. This receptor was taken from a human donor with non-small cell lung cancer whose response to radiotherapy plus ipilimumab could not be evaluated. CDR3 bases: TGTGCCAGCAGCCAAGAAGCCGGTTACGAGCAGTACTTC. The encoded protein is CASSQEAGYEQYF.